The 13 T cell receptor beta chains listed next were all sequenced from one sample in a study of cytomegalovirus exposure and HLA in healthy donors (dated by TCRdb to the late 2010s). Preparation of the library involved the immunoSEQ multiplex PCR assay. For the multiplex PCR, a mixture combining 60 forward primers for TCR Vbeta segments and 13 reverse primers for TCR Jbeta segments was used. Drawn from immuneACCESS, this table holds only the in-frame rearrangements with V and J called that TCRdb kept. Clones are partly lost; checked studies trace under half to an unresolved V gene and leave the rest unexplained. The sample yields 120,000 or so clones; 70% to 75% were counted once. The ten largest make up around 4.2% of the sample. The sequenced material came from PBMCs. The receptor set was obtained from a woman aged 40-49 years in good health and CMV-seronegative.

This clone came up once. This chain connects TRBV2 to TRBJ1-1; tentative D call: TRBD1 (5 bases). Per the germline V gene, CDR1 is SNHLY and CDR2 is FYNNEI. The length of the CDR3 is 19 residues. V was cut by 0 bases and J by 6 bases, with 26 bases left in between. The CDR3 region is CASSEASGAISLWGAEAFF. In DNA, the CDR3 is TGTGCCAGCAGTGAAGCTAGCGGGGCCATCTCATTATGGGGCGCTGAAGCTTTCTTT.

The chain carries TRBV7-9 and TRBJ1-5; 7 nucleotides match TRBD1. V trimming: 5 bases; J trimming: 2 bases; junction bases outside the gene matches: 9. Germline assignment: CDR1 SEHNR and CDR2 FQNEAQ (reference sequence). The CDR3 is 16 residues long. The CDR3 reads CASSGGLGQGNQPQHF. CDR3 in DNA: TGTGCCAGCAGCGGGGGCCTAGGACAGGGCAATCAGCCCCAGCATTTT.

The rearrangement uses TRBV14 and TRBJ2-3; D call uncertain. CDR1 and CDR2 from the germline V gene are SGHDN and FVKESK. V lost 1 base to trimming and J lost 3 bases, with 8 bases between them. CDR3 length: 14 amino acids. The CDR3 protein is CASSQAPVTDTQYF. In nucleotides, the CDR3 is TGTGCCAGCAGCCAAGCGCCGGTAACAGATACGCAGTATTTT.

The chain employs TRBV7-9 and TRBJ1-5, with TRBD1 identical over 8 bases. CDR1 is SEHNR and CDR2 is FQNEAQ in the germline V gene (reference sequence). V gave up 5 bases and J gave up 1 base; unmatched junction bases: 10. The CDR3 consists of 17 residues. CDR3 sequence reads: CASSGQGGGKSNQPQHF. The CDR3, as DNA: TGTGCCAGCAGCGGACAGGGTGGGGGTAAGAGCAATCAGCCCCAGCATTTT.

The gene calls are TRBV19 and TRBJ1-2, with D perhaps TRBD1 (5 bases). The CDR3 consists of 13 residues. V was pared by 5 bases and J by 9 bases, with 16 bases between. The germline V gene encodes CDR1 LNHDA and CDR2 SQIVND (reference sequence). CDR3 amino acids: CASSGTGLSSYTF. The CDR3 nucleotides read TGTGCCAGTAGTGGAACAGGTTTATCGAGCTACACCTTC.

J is TRBJ2-2 and V is TRBV10-3, with 10 nucleotides matching TRBD2. This CDR3 spans 17 amino acids. With 11 bases clipped from V and 5 bases from J, the junction kept 17 bases outside the gene matches. The germline V gene encodes CDR1 ENHRY and CDR2 SYGVKD. CDR3 sequence (DNA): TGTGCCCCAGGGAGGAGCGGGGGGGTGCGAAGAACCGGGGAGCTGTTTTTT. Its protein product is CAPGRSGGVRRTGELFF.

This clone has only a few counts. This sequence joins TRBV9 and TRBJ1-2; D is possibly TRBD1 (5 bases). With 0 bases removed from V and 4 bases from J, the gap between germline ends came to 10 bases. The germline V gene encodes CDR1 SGDLS and CDR2 YYNGEE. The CDR3 covers 14 residues. CDR3 sequence: CASSVADSLYGYTF. The DNA of the CDR3 is TGTGCCAGCAGCGTAGCCGACAGCCTCTATGGCTACACCTTC.

This chain connects TRBV5-4 to TRBJ2-5; a possible D gene is TRBD2 (6 bases). Germline values: CDR1 SGHNT, CDR2 YYREEE (reference sequence). V lost 4 bases, J lost 2 bases, and 15 bases lay in between. CDR3 length equals 15 residues. This CDR3 reads CASSKGSGLQETQYF. CDR3 in DNA: TGTGCCAGCAGCAAAGGTAGCGGCCTACAAGAGACCCAGTACTTC. Complete variable domain (other parts from reference TRBV5-4 and TRBJ2-5): ETGVTQSPTHLIKTRGQQVTLRCSSQSGHNTVSWYQQALGQGPQFIFQYYREEENGRGNFPPRFSGLQFPNYSSELNVNALELDDSALYLCASSKGSGLQETQYFGPGTRLLVL.

This sequence joins TRBV7-2 and TRBJ2-2; 8 bases line up with TRBD1. CDR3 length: 15 amino acids. Germline CDR1 and CDR2: SGHTA and FQGNSA. J was trimmed by 4 bases and V by 5 bases; bases with no gene match: 6. CDR3 loop: CASSLDRGGTGELFF. The CDR3, as DNA: TGTGCCAGCAGCCTAGACAGGGGCGGCACCGGGGAGCTGTTTTTT.

The sample holds one count of this clone. V is TRBV29-1 and J is TRBJ2-5, with a tentative D call TRBD1 (6 bases). Germline V gene lookup returns CDR1 SQVTM and CDR2 ANQGSEA. The CDR3 extends over 11 amino acids. With 7 bases removed from V and 5 bases from J, the gap between germline ends came to 11 bases. Here the CDR3 reads CSGITGETQYF. CDR3 sequence (DNA): TGCAGCGGTATTACAGGGGAGACCCAGTACTTC.

The chain joins TRBV7-9 to TRBJ2-5, with a tentative D call TRBD2 (5 bases). CDR3 length: 15 amino acids. V was pared by 1 base and J by 0 bases, with 9 bases between. Germline CDR1 is SEHNR and CDR2 is FQNEAQ (reference sequence). The CDR3 sequence: CASSLVAGNQETQYF. The CDR3 DNA follows: TGTGCCAGCAGCTTAGTCGCCGGGAACCAAGAGACCCAGTACTTC.

V gene TRBV2 combines with J gene TRBJ2-1; D is perhaps TRBD2 (5 bases). Between the trimmed V and J ends, which lost 7 bases and 1 base, there was a span of 11 bases. The CDR3 spans 14 residues. Germline V gene data show CDR1 as SNHLY and CDR2 as FYNNEI. The CDR3 loop is CASKGGRSYNEQFF. The CDR3 nucleotides are TGTGCCAGCAAAGGAGGAAGGTCCTACAATGAGCAGTTCTTC.

This clone was seen only once. This rearrangement joins TRBV27 to TRBJ2-7; 9 nucleotides align to TRBD1. CDR1 and CDR2 (germline): MNHEY, SMNVEV (reference sequence). CDR3 length equals 13 residues. Trimming cost V 6 bases and J 2 bases; bases outside gene matches: 2. CDR3 amino acids: CASRDRGPYEQYF. Written as DNA, the CDR3 is TGTGCCAGCAGGGACAGGGGACCCTACGAGCAGTACTTC.